This T cell receptor beta chain is drawn from a study of T cells after yellow fever vaccination. Study at large: Low-cell-number fractions underwent preparation using SMART-Seq v4 Ultra Low Input. Study-level points and caveats: It was a weaker secondary response, yet one that peaked faster, at day 5 versus 15. A small proportion of clonotypes was detected in both the CD4 and CD8 compartments.

From the 5' RACE reads, TCRdb called clonotypes with MiXCR, one entry per CDR3 protein. In the table there are approximately 300,000 distinct CDR3 sequences, approximately 7% of which are singletons. The table lists this clonotype with a few counts. Its cognate antigen is unknown. Germline values: CDR1 LGHNA, CDR2 YSLEER. The germline V and J ends were trimmed by 0 bases and 7 bases, with 12 bases remaining between them. CDR3 length: 14 amino acids. The receptor was isolated from a man aged 18 to 30 who received the YFV17D yellow fever vaccine. Material: PBMCs, obtained 45 days after the first yellow fever vaccination. The chain joins TRBV4-3 to TRBJ1-2, with a tentative D call TRBD1 (6 bases). Here the CDR3 DNA reads TGCGCCAGCAGCCAAGATCGGGGGCAGGCTGGCTACACCTTC. It translates to CASSQDRGQAGYTF.